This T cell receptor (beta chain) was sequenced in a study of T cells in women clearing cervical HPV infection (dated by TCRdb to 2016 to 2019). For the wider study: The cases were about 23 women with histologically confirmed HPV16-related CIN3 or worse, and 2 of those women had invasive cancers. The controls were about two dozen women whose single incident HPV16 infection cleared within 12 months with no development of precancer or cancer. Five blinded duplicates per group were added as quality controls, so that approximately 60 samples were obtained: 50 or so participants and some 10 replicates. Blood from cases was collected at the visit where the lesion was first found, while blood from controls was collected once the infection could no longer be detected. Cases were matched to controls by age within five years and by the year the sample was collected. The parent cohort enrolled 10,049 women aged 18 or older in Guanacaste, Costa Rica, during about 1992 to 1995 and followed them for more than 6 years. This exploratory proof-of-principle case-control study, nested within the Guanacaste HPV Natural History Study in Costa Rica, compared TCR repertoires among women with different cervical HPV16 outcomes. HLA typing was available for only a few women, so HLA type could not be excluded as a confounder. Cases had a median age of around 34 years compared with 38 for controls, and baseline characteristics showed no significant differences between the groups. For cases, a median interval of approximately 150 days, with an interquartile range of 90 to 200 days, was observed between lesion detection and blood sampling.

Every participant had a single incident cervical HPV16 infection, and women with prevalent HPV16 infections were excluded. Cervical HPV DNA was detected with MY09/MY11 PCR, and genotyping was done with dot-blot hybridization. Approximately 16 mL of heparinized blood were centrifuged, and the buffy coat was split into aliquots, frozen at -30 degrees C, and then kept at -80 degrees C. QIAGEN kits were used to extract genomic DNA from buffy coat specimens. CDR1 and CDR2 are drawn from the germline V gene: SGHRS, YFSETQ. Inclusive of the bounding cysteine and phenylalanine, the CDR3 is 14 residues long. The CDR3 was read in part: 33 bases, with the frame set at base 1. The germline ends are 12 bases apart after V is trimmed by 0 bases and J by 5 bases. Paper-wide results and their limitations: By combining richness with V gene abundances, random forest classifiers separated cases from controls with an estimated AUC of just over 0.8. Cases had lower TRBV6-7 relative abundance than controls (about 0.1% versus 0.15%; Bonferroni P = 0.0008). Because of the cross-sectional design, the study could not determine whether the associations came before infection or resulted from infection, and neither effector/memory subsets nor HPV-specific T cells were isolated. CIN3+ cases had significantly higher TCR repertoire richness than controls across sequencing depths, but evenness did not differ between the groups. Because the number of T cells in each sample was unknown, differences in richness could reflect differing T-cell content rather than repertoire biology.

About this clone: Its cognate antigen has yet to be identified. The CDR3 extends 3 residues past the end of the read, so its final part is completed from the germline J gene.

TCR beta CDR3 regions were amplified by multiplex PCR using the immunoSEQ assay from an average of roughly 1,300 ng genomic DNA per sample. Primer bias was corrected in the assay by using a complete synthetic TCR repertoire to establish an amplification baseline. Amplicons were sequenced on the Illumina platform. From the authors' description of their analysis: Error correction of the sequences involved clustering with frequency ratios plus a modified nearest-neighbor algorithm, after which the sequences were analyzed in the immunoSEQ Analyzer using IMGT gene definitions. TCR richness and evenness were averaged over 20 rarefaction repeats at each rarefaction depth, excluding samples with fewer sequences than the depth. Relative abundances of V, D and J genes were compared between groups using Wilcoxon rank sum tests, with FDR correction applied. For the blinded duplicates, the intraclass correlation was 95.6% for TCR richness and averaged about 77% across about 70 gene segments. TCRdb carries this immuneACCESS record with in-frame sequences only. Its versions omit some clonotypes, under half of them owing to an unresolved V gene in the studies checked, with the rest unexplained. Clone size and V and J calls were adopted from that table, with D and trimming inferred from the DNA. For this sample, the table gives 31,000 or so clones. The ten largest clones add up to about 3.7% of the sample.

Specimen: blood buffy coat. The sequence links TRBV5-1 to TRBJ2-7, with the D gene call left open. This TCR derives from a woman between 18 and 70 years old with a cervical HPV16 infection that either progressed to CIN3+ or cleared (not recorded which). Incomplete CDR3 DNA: TGCGCCAGCAGCTTGGGGTGGCGGTCGGACGAG. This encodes CASSLGWRSDE. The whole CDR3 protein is CASSLGWRSDEQYF.